This T cell receptor beta chain comes out of a study of blood T cells in healthy people across ages. Points from the study as a whole: Both naive CD4+ cell counts and diversity were greater in long-lived donors than in aged donors. The CMV status of each donor remained undetermined, and this could have confounded shifts in expanded clonotypes.

Germline V gene data show CDR1 as SQVTM and CDR2 as ANQGSEA. V lost 3 bases and J lost 4, with 12 bases in between. The CDR3 is made up of 13 amino acids. The table lists this clonotype with many counts. Its antigen is unidentified. Every sample gave at least 5.5 micrograms of total RNA when it was extracted. A second PCR of 7 to 11 cycles used a sample-barcoded 5' primer and a J-beta primer mix. Each of the samples gave a minimum of 2.5 million paired-end reads that contained CDR3. TCRdb recomputed calls from the 5' RACE reads with MiXCR, one row per CDR3 protein. The repertoire consists of around 1,700,000 distinct CDR3 sequences, with roughly 27% occurring once and the leading ten covering 7.7%.

This TCR was sampled from a woman in her 30s in good health. This chain links TRBV29-1 with TRBJ2-5; maybe TRBD1 (5 bases). Sequencing was carried out using blood. In nucleotides, the CDR3 is TGCAGCGTTGAGGAAGGGGCCACAGAGACCCAGTACTTC. It specifies CSVEEGATETQYF.